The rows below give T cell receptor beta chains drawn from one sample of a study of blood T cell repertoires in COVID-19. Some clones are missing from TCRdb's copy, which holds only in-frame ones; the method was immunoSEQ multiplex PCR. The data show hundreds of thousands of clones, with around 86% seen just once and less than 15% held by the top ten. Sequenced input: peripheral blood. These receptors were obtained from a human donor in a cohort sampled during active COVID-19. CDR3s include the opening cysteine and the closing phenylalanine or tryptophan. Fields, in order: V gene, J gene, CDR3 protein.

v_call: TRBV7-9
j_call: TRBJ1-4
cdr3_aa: CASSQAAGATNEKLFF

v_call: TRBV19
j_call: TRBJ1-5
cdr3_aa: CASSIDREIYSNQPQHF

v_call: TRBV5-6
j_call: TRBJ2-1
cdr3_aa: CASSFRTSGKLRAYNEQFF

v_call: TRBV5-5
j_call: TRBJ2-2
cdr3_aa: CASSPGGTSSRTGELFF

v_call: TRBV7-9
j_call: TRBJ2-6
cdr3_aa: CASSLGQSGANVLTF

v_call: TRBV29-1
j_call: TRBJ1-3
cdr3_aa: CSVMRDSGNTIYF

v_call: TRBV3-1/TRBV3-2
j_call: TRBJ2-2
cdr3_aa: CASSPETTGELFF

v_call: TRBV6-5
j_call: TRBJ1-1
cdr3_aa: CASSYGRAFNTEAFF

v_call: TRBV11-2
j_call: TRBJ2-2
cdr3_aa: CASTLGGAPNTGELFF

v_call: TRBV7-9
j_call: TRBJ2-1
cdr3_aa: CASSLVLSNEQFF

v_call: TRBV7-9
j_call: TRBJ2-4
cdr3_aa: CASSQATLAKNIQYF

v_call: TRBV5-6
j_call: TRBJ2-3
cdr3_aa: CASSAGGGGTDTQYF

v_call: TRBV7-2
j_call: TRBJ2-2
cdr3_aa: CASSLGAENTGELFF

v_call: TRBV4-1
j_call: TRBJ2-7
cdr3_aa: CASSQDYRGQGPRSYEQYF

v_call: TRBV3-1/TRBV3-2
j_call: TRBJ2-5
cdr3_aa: CASSKTSGQETQYF

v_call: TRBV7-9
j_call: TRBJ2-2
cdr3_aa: CASGRLGGENTGELFF

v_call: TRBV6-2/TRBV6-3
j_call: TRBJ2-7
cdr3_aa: CASSSQKARASGNHYEQYF